Below, 29 T cell receptor beta chains from the same sample are listed, as sequenced in a study of cytomegalovirus exposure and HLA in healthy donors. A multiplex PCR was run with 60 Vbeta primers and 13 Jbeta primers. Assay used: immunoSEQ multiplex PCR; TCRdb lists only in-frame clones, some missing. Of 120,000 to 150,000 clones in the sample, roughly 73% were seen once. Sequenced material: PBMCs. These receptors were collected from a man aged 40-49 years in good health and CMV-seronegative.

The chain has TRBV18 and TRBJ1-5; D is perhaps TRBD1 (5 bases). CDR3 length equals 16 residues. The germline CDR1 and CDR2 sequences are KGHSH and LQKENI. V dropped 1 base and J dropped 1 base, with 11 bases sitting between them. The CDR3 reads CASSPQSGKSNQPQHF. The DNA for the CDR3 is TGTGCCAGCTCACCACAATCAGGGAAGAGCAATCAGCCCCAGCATTTT.

This clone has just one count. The J gene is TRBJ2-5, the V gene TRBV5-4; 8 nucleotides match TRBD1. The last part of the DNA fits TRBJ2-7 better; the J call may be wrong. The CDR3 has 14 residues. The germline CDR1 and CDR2 sequences are SGHNT and YYREEE (reference sequence). DNA of the CDR3: TGTGCCAGCAGCAAGGACAGGGTTTACTACGAGCAGTACTTC. Its translation: CASSKDRVYYEQYF.

In DNA, the CDR3 is TGTGCCAGCAGCTTGGGAGGACGGGACGGCTACACCTTC. Translating gives CASSLGGRDGYTF. The V and J genes are TRBV7-9 and TRBJ1-2; TRBD1 is a possible D gene (5 bases). Germline CDR1 SEHNR, CDR2 FQNEAQ (reference sequence). The CDR3 is 13 amino acids. V lost 3 bases, J lost 8 bases, and 13 bases lay in between.

The chain is built from TRBV5-1 and TRBJ2-5; 8 positions match TRBD2. There are 17 residues in the CDR3. Germline CDR1 is SGHRS and CDR2 is YFSETQ. The J segment lost 2 bases and the V segment lost 4 bases, leaving 13 bases of the junction unmatched. CDR3 nucleotides: TGCGCCAGCAGCGTATCCAGGTCCCGGGGGGGACAAGAGACCCAGTACTTC. Translating gives CASSVSRSRGGQETQYF.

The chain employs TRBV29-1 and TRBJ1-1; 9 nucleotides agree with TRBD1. The CDR3 consists of 15 residues. The V segment lost 7 bases and the J segment 7 bases; nucleotides outside the gene matches: 16. CDR1 and CDR2 (germline): SQVTM, ANQGSEA. The CDR3 sequence is CSGKDRGTGEDEAFF. CDR3 nucleotide sequence: TGCAGCGGGAAGGACAGGGGCACGGGGGAGGATGAAGCTTTCTTT.

The chain uses TRBV6-1 and TRBJ1-5, with a possible D match to TRBD1 (5 bases). The V and J ends lost 8 bases and 4 bases respectively, with 15 bases between them. From germline, CDR1 is MNHNS and CDR2 SASEGT. This CDR3 has 14 residues. CDR3 residues: CASSYDSRNQPQHF. The CDR3 bases are TGTGCCAGCTCTTATGACAGCCGGAATCAGCCCCAGCATTTT.

V gene TRBV2 combines with J gene TRBJ2-1; TRBD1 matches at 9 bases. Germline V lookup: CDR1 SNHLY, CDR2 FYNNEI. There are 15 residues in the CDR3. After removal of 5 bases from V and 8 bases from J, the junction contained 10 bases not matched to a gene. CDR3: CASSYDRGAGDEQFF. The DNA of the CDR3 is TGTGCCAGCAGTTACGACAGGGGGGCTGGTGATGAGCAGTTCTTC. The entire variable domain, with the rest obtained from reference TRBV2 and TRBJ2-1, is as follows: EPEVTQTPSHQVTQMGQEVILRCVPISNHLYFYWYRQILGQKVEFLVSFYNNEISEKSEIFDDQFSVERPDGSNFTLKIRSTKLEDSAMYFCASSYDRGAGDEQFFGPGTRLTVL.

The chain is built from TRBV12-5 and TRBJ1-6, with 10 bases identical to TRBD1. Losses at the gene ends were 6 bases for V and 8 bases for J; bases not matched to a gene: 7. The CDR3 extends over 15 amino acids. Germline-derived CDR1 and CDR2 are LGHNT and FRNRAP. CDR3 protein: CASGEGQGSDSPLHF. In nucleotides, the CDR3 is TGTGCTAGTGGGGAGGGACAGGGGAGCGATTCACCCCTCCACTTT.

The chain employs TRBV30 and TRBJ2-5, with D perhaps matching TRBD1 (7 bases). Germline V lookup: CDR1 GTSNPN, CDR2 SVGIG (reference sequence). Trimming shortened V by 0 bases and J by 5 bases, and 13 bases separated the two germline ends. CDR3 size: 14 residues. The CDR3 sequence: CAWSVRRGRETQYF. DNA for the CDR3: TGTGCCTGGAGTGTACGCAGGGGGAGGGAGACCCAGTACTTC.

The V and J genes are TRBV18 and TRBJ1-2; no clear D gene. Trimming cost V 6 bases and J 1 base, with 9 bases left between them. The germline gives CDR1 KGHSH, CDR2 LQKENI. The CDR3 sequence is 13 residues long. The CDR3: CASSPYGNYGYTF. DNA for the CDR3: TGTGCCAGCTCTCCTTACGGTAACTATGGCTACACCTTC.

The chain links TRBV9 to TRBJ2-7, with TRBD2 matching 14 bases. CDR3 size: 15 residues. Trimming removed 2 bases from V and 3 bases from J; junction bases left unmatched: 1. Germline CDR1 reads SGDLS; CDR2 reads YYNGEE. CDR3 in amino acids: CASSVGTSGGYEQYF. CDR3 coding DNA: TGTGCCAGCAGCGTTGGGACTAGCGGGGGCTACGAGCAGTACTTC.

This chain connects TRBV19 to TRBJ2-1; weak D call: TRBD2 (6 bases). V shed 2 bases and J shed 3 bases, with 11 bases lying between them. Germline loops: CDR1 LNHDA, CDR2 SQIVND (reference sequence). This CDR3 has 15 residues. The chain's CDR3 is CASSIISGDYNEQFF. The CDR3, as DNA: TGTGCCAGTAGTATAATTTCGGGGGACTACAATGAGCAGTTCTTC.

In its sample, this clone was seen a few times. This chain links TRBV5-5 with TRBJ1-2; no clear D gene. V gave up 0 bases and J gave up 7 bases, with 4 bases separating them. Germline loops: CDR1 SGHKS, CDR2 YYEKEE (reference sequence). The CDR3 contains 11 residues. In DNA, the CDR3 is TGTGCCAGCAGCTTGGACAGTGGCTACACCTTC. Its protein is CASSLDSGYTF.

This chain links TRBV11-3 with TRBJ2-2; D gene unclear. Deletions cut 1 base from V and 4 bases from J, with 13 bases between. Germline CDR1 SGHNT, CDR2 YENEEA. This CDR3 is built from 16 residues. Here the CDR3 DNA reads TGTGCCAGCAGCTTAGTTCCAGGTCGTGGCACCGGGGAGCTGTTTTTT. It encodes CASSLVPGRGTGELFF.

The chain couples TRBV10-3 to TRBJ1-1, with no clear D. Germline assignment: CDR1 ENHRY and CDR2 SYGVKD. The CDR3 contains 14 residues. V lost 2 bases and J lost 1, with 8 bases in between. The CDR3: CAISEIEGNTEAFF. CDR3 nucleotides: TGTGCCATCAGTGAGATCGAGGGGAACACTGAAGCTTTCTTT.

J is TRBJ1-2 and V is TRBV19; D may be TRBD1 (6 bases). Germline V gives CDR1 LNHDA, CDR2 SQIVND (reference sequence). V gave up 3 bases and J gave up 1 base, with 12 bases separating them. The CDR3 length is 15 residues. This chain's CDR3 is CASSIGQRFNYGYTF. In nucleotides, the CDR3 is TGTGCCAGTAGTATCGGACAGCGATTTAACTATGGCTACACCTTC.

In its sample, this clone was seen once. V and J are TRBV13 and TRBJ1-1; D may be TRBD1 (5 bases). From germline, CDR1 is PRHDT and CDR2 FYEKMQ (reference sequence). The V and J ends lost 4 bases and 5 bases respectively, with 20 bases between them. The CDR3 is made up of 16 amino acids. CDR3 amino acids: CASSSIDRRVWTEAFF. The DNA of the CDR3 is TGTGCCAGCAGCTCGATCGATCGCAGGGTGTGGACTGAAGCTTTCTTT.

This clone occurred once. The V and J genes are TRBV29-1 and TRBJ1-1, with D possibly being TRBD1 (6 bases). This CDR3 is 11 amino acids long. Trimming removed 6 bases at V and 6 bases at J, with 11 bases between. Germline CDR1 reads SQVTM; CDR2 reads ANQGSEA. CDR3 sequence reads: CSVRGEPEAFF. The CDR3, as DNA: TGCAGCGTCAGGGGAGAACCTGAAGCTTTCTTT.

The rearrangement joins TRBV30 to TRBJ1-1; 7 bases line up with TRBD1. Germline V gene sequence: CDR1 GTSNPN, CDR2 SVGIG (reference sequence). Trimming took 5 bases from V and 1 from J; bases not matched to a gene: 10. This CDR3 region has 15 residues. CDR3 sequence reads: CAWSTPRTGNTEAFF. The DNA of the CDR3 is TGTGCCTGGTCAACCCCTCGGACAGGGAACACTGAAGCTTTCTTT.

This clone was counted a few times. The V and J genes are TRBV2 and TRBJ1-4; D not resolved. The germline V gene has CDR1 SNHLY and CDR2 FYNNEI. V lost 5 bases and J lost 0, with 10 bases in between. The CDR3 is 15 residues long. CDR3 sequence (DNA): TGTGCCAGCAGTCTCTCTGGAGCAACTAATGAAAAACTGTTTTTT. Translation gives CASSLSGATNEKLFF.

J is TRBJ1-2 and V is TRBV7-2; 9 nucleotides match TRBD1. Trimming took 3 bases from V and 2 from J; bases not matched to a gene: 4. Germline V gene sequence: CDR1 SGHTA, CDR2 FQGNSA. The CDR3 sequence is 15 residues long. In nucleotides, the CDR3 is TGTGCCAGCAGCTTGGGGACAGGGCTGAACTATGGCTACACCTTC. Translating gives CASSLGTGLNYGYTF. Full variable domain (remainder filled in from reference TRBV7-2 and TRBJ1-2): GAGVSQSPSNKVTEKGKDVELRCDPISGHTALYWYRQSLGQGLEFLIYFQGNSAPDKSGLPSDRFSAERTGGSVSTLTIQRTQQEDSAVYLCASSLGTGLNYGYTFGSGTRLTVV.

The V call is TRBV5-1, the J call TRBJ2-5; TRBD1 might be the D (5 bases). Trimming left V 2 bases short and J 4 bases short, with 6 bases between. Germline V CDR1 and CDR2: SGHRS, YFSETQ. This CDR3 region has 12 residues. CDR3 amino acids: CASSFQGETQYF. In nucleotides, the CDR3 is TGCGCCAGCAGCTTCCAGGGAGAGACCCAGTACTTC.

This clone appeared a few times. The chain employs TRBV6-1 and TRBJ1-4, with D perhaps TRBD1 (6 bases). V lost 8 bases to trimming and J lost 4 bases, with 14 bases between them. Per the germline V gene, CDR1 is MNHNS and CDR2 is SASEGT. CDR3 size: 14 residues. The CDR3 nucleotides are TGTGCCAGCGGGCAACAGGGAAATAATGAAAAACTGTTTTTT. The encoded protein is CASGQQGNNEKLFF.

The V and J genes are TRBV6-1 and TRBJ2-7; 7 bases are a match to TRBD2. CDR3 length: 16 residues. J was trimmed by 1 base and V by 2 bases; bases with no gene match: 8. Germline lookup yields CDR1 MNHNS and CDR2 SASEGT. The CDR3 DNA reads as TGTGCCAGCAGTGAACCCGGGGAGGGGAGGTCCTACGAGCAGTACTTC. It specifies CASSEPGEGRSYEQYF.

V is TRBV30 and J is TRBJ1-3; unclear D gene. The CDR3 runs to 15 residues. Per the germline V gene, CDR1 is GTSNPN and CDR2 is SVGIG (reference sequence). The V gene lost 1 base and the J gene lost 2 bases, with 12 bases spanning the gap. CDR3 protein: CAWSAGLSTGNTIYF. The CDR3 DNA follows: TGTGCCTGGAGTGCTGGACTGTCGACTGGAAACACCATATATTTT.

This sequence joins TRBV7-8 and TRBJ2-4; 11 bases are shared with TRBD2. V was pared by 3 bases and J by 9 bases, with 16 bases of the junction left unmatched. The V gene's germline CDR1 is SGHVS and CDR2 FQNEAQ. This CDR3 region has 18 residues. The CDR3 DNA reads TGTGCCAGCAGCTTCCACCGGGGGACTAGCGGTCCGGACGGCATTCAGTACTTC. It encodes CASSFHRGTSGPDGIQYF.

CDR3 residues: CASSPQTGQVSTDTQYF. CDR3 nucleotides: TGTGCCAGCAGTCCACAAACCGGACAGGTCAGCACAGATACGCAGTATTTT. J is TRBJ2-3 and V is TRBV27; 7 nucleotides agree with TRBD1. After removal of 5 bases from V and 0 bases from J, the junction contained 11 bases not matched to a gene. CDR1 and CDR2 from the germline V gene are MNHEY and SMNVEV (reference sequence). The CDR3 totals 17 residues.

The chain couples TRBV7-2 to TRBJ1-4; D is unresolved. V lost 7 bases to trimming and J lost 7 bases, with 13 bases between them. The germline V gene encodes CDR1 SGHTA and CDR2 FQGNSA. The CDR3 has 13 residues. Here the CDR3 DNA reads TGTGCCAGCAATCTTTTTCGAGGTGAAAAACTGTTTTTT. Its translation is CASNLFRGEKLFF.

This clone was detected a few times. The chain carries TRBV4-1 and TRBJ1-1; D is uncertain. Germline CDR1 and CDR2: MGHRA and YSYEKL. The CDR3 is made up of 19 amino acids. V was trimmed by 0 bases and J by 4 bases, leaving 24 bases between them. For the CDR3, the DNA is TGCGCCAGCAGCCAAGATCCACCCAGGTTTTATATCGTGGCCACTGAAGCTTTCTTT. It specifies CASSQDPPRFYIVATEAFF.